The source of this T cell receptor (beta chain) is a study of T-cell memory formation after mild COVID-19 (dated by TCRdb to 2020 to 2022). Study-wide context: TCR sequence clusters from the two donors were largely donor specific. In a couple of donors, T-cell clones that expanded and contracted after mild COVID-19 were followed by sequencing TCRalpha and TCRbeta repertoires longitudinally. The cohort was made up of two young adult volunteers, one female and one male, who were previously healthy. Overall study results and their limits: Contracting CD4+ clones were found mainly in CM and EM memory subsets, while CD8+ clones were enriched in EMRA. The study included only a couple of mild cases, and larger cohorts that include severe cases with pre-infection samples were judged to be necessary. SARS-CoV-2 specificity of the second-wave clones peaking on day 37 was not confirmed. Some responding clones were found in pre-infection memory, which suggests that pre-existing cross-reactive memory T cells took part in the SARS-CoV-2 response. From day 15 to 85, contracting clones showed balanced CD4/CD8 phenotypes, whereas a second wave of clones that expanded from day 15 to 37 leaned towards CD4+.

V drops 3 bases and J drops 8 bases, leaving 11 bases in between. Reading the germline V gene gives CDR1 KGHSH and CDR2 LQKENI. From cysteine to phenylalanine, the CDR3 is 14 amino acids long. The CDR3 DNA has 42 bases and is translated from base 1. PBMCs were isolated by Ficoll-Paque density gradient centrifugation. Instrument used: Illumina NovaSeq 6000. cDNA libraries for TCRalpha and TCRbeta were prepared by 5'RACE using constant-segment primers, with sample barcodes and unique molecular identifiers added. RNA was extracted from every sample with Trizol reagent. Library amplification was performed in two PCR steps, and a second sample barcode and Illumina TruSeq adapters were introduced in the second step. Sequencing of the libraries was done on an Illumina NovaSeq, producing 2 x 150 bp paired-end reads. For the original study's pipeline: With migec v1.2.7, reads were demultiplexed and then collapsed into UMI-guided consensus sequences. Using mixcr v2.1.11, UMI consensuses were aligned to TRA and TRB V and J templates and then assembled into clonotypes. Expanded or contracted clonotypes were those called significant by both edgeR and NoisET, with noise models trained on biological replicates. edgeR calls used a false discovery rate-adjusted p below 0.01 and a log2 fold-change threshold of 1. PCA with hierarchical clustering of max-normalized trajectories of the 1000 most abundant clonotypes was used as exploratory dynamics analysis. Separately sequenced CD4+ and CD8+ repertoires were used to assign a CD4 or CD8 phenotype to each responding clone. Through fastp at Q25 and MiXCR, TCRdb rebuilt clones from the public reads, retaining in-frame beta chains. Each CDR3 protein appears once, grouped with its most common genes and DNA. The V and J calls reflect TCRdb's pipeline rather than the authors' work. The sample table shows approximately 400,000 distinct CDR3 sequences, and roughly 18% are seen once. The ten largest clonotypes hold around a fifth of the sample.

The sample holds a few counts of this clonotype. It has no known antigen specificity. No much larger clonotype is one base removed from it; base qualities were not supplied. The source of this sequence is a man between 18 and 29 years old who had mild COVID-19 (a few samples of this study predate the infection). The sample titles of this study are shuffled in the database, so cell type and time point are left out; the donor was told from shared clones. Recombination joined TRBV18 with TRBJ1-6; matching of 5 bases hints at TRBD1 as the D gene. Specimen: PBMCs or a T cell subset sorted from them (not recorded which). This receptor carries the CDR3 CASSPDSYHSPLHF. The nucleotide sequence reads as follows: TGTGCCAGCTCACCTGACAGTTATCATTCACCCCTCCACTTT. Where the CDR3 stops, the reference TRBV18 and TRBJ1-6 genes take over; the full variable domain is NAGVMQNPRHLVRRRGQEARLRCSPMKGHSHVYWYRQLPEEGLKFMVYLQKENIIDESGMPKERFSAEFPKEGPSILRIQQVVRGDSAAYFCASSPDSYHSPLHFGNGTRLTVT.